This record looks at one T cell receptor beta chain sequence and its context. What it recognizes is unknown. It was 150 to 200 ng DNA, around 32,000 T cell genomes, that sorted-subset replicate PCRs used. Only in-frame clones appear in the TCRdb table, and some are missing; sequencing was by immunoSEQ multiplex PCR. The sample gives hundreds of thousands of clones, 90% to 95% of which show up once; 0.11% is in the top ten. The data stem from a study of shared clonotypes between healthy human individuals. Study context: Serving as donors were two women and a few men, whose ages spanned 18 to 49. Study findings and constraints: Sequencing depth was predicted to influence how clonotypes are shared among donors. Blood alone was sampled, and tissue repertoires likely differ.

The germline gives CDR1 DFQATT, CDR2 SNEGSKA (reference sequence). The germline V and J ends were trimmed by 6 bases and 8 bases, with 13 bases remaining between them. CDR3 length: 11 residues. CD45RO-negative, CCR7-positively selected cells formed the naive CD8 fraction, excluding terminally differentiated effector memory CD45RA+ cells. What was sequenced was naive CD8+ T cells sorted from blood. This receptor was taken from a woman in her twenties or thirties in good health. The genes are TRBV20-1 and TRBJ2-5, with D perhaps matching TRBD1 or TRBD2 (6 bases each). The CDR3 DNA sequence: TGCAGTGCCCAGAAGGGGGGCACCCAGTACTTC. It translates to CSAQKGGTQYF.